This TCR beta chain derives from a study of blood T cells in healthy people across ages. Through a sample-barcoded 5' primer and a J-beta primer mix, a second PCR was run for roughly 7 to 11 cycles. One entry per CDR3 protein, called by TCRdb with MiXCR from the 5' RACE reads. The repertoire has around 990,000 distinct CDR3 sequences, 35% to 45% of them found once; the top ten carry roughly 14%. Every participating donor contributed 7.5 to 10 milliliters of peripheral blood through a draw. Study-wide points: Changes seen in expanded clonotypes were possibly confounded by donor CMV status left unknown. Calculation of diversity from one million T cells yielded estimates considered to be underestimates. Donors of long life had a larger count of naive CD4+ cells and greater diversity than aged donors.

Regarding this clonotype: The antigen remains unidentified.

Specimen: blood. The receptor was isolated from a man between 18 and 35 years old in good health.

The CDR3 loop reads CASSITGGSYNEQFF. The CDR3 region has the DNA TGTGCCAGCAGTATCACAGGGGGCTCCTACAATGAGCAGTTCTTC. The chain combines TRBV27 with TRBJ2-1, with 8 bases aligning to TRBD1. The CDR3 is made up of 15 amino acids. Germline V lookup: CDR1 MNHEY, CDR2 SMNVEV (reference sequence). Losses at the gene ends were 5 bases for V and 0 bases for J; bases not matched to a gene: 3.